The rows below give T cell receptor beta chains drawn from one sample of a study of shared clonotypes between healthy human individuals. The protocol was immunoSEQ multiplex PCR, while the TCRdb copy is restricted to in-frame clones and leaves out a portion. This table holds some 2.1 million clones, approximately 95% found once. The sample taken for sequencing was naive CD8+ T cells sorted from blood. The origin of the receptors is a man aged 18 to 29 in good health. CDR3s include the opening cysteine and the closing phenylalanine or tryptophan. Fields, in order: D gene, V gene, J gene, clone size, CDR3 protein, CDR3 DNA. A D gene is named only where the DNA matches it firmly. The listing skips clone size in some rows; elsewhere it reads once, few, many or a size class.

.,TRBV7-9,TRBJ1-2,.,CASIGRGAPGYTF,TGTGCCAGCATCGGACGGGGGGCCCCTGGCTACACCTTC
.,TRBV7-9,TRBJ1-2,.,CASSLSTGSYGYTF,TGTGCCAGCAGCTTATCGACAGGTTCCTATGGCTACACCTTC
.,TRBV23-1,TRBJ1-5,.,CASSPGGRIYSNQPQHF,TGCGCCAGCAGTCCCGGGGGACGGATTTATAGCAATCAGCCCCAGCATTTT
TRBD1,TRBV28,TRBJ1-5,.,CASSSTGYYSNQPQHF,TGTGCCAGCAGTTCGACAGGGTACTATAGCAATCAGCCCCAGCATTTT
.,TRBV28,TRBJ2-3,.,CASTLASDHTDTQYF,TGTGCCAGCACCTTAGCCTCGGACCACACAGATACGCAGTATTTT
.,TRBV6-1,TRBJ2-2,.,CASSEAYFDRISTGELFF,TGTGCCAGCAGTGAAGCCTACTTTGACAGGATTTCCACCGGGGAGCTGTTTTTT
.,TRBV7-9,TRBJ2-7,.,CASSLEGGHEQYF,TGTGCCAGCAGCTTAGAGGGGGGCCACGAGCAGTACTTC
.,TRBV9,TRBJ2-7,once,CASSGSSYEQYF,TGTGCCAGCAGCGGGAGTAGCTACGAGCAGTACTTC
TRBD1,TRBV19,TRBJ2-7,.,CASSGGTGAYEQYF,TGTGCCAGTAGTGGCGGGACAGGAGCCTACGAGCAGTACTTC
TRBD2,TRBV27,TRBJ2-5,once,CASSLLGTSGFNPRETQYF,TGTGCCAGCAGTCTCCTGGGGACTAGCGGATTTAACCCAAGAGAGACCCAGTACTTC
.,TRBV29-1,TRBJ2-3,.,CSAQLGGTDTQYF,TGCAGCGCCCAACTTGGGGGAACAGATACGCAGTATTTT
.,TRBV30,TRBJ2-1,once,CAWSWGVSYNEQFF,TGTGCCTGGAGTTGGGGGGTCTCCTACAATGAGCAGTTCTTC
.,TRBV10-1,TRBJ2-1,.,CASSESPSSLSYNEQFF,TGCGCCAGCAGTGAGTCCCCGTCCTCGTTGAGCTACAATGAGCAGTTCTTC
.,TRBV7-9,TRBJ2-1,.,CASSFQDRDNEQFF,TGTGCCAGCAGCTTTCAGGATCGAGATAATGAGCAGTTCTTC
TRBD2,TRBV15,TRBJ2-5,.,CATSREGLAGAYKETQYF,TGTGCCACCAGCAGAGAGGGACTAGCGGGAGCTTATAAGGAGACCCAGTACTTC
TRBD1,TRBV19,TRBJ2-7,.,CASSMDGTGQYEQYF,TGTGCCAGTAGTATGGACGGGACAGGGCAGTACGAGCAGTACTTC
.,TRBV4-3,TRBJ2-1,.,CASSQDRWGNEQFF,TGCGCCAGCAGCCAAGACCGCTGGGGCAATGAGCAGTTCTTC
TRBD2,TRBV5-6,TRBJ2-5,.,CASSPLAGGLEETQYF,TGTGCCAGCAGCCCACTAGCGGGGGGGCTGGAAGAGACCCAGTACTTC
.,TRBV27,TRBJ1-6,.,CASSDDFAVTLHF,TGTGCCAGCAGTGACGACTTCGCGGTGACCCTCCACTTT
.,TRBV6-5,TRBJ1-1,.,CASSYGQGDTEAFF,TGTGCCAGCAGTTACGGCCAGGGCGACACTGAAGCTTTCTTT
TRBD1,TRBV27,TRBJ2-7,.,CASSLRGQGHEQYF,TGTGCCAGCAGTTTAAGGGGACAGGGCCACGAGCAGTACTTC
TRBD2,TRBV7-6,TRBJ2-3,.,CASTTKAGDTDTQYF,TGTGCCAGCACCACAAAAGCGGGAGACACAGATACGCAGTATTTT
TRBD2,TRBV4-1,TRBJ2-7,.,CASSPSGGGAYEQYF,TGCGCCAGCAGCCCGAGCGGCGGGGGGGCCTACGAGCAGTACTTC
.,TRBV21-1,TRBJ2-7,.,CASSKRGVSYEQYF,TGTGCCAGCAGCAAAAGGGGGGTCTCCTACGAGCAGTACTTC
TRBD2,TRBV30,TRBJ2-7,.,CAWSLVAGSYEQYF,TGTGCCTGGAGTTTAGTAGCGGGGTCCTACGAGCAGTACTTC
.,TRBV13,TRBJ2-1,.,CASSQERGYNEQFF,TGTGCCAGCAGCCAGGAAAGGGGCTACAATGAGCAGTTCTTC
TRBD1,TRBV5-1,TRBJ2-7,.,CASSWTGVEQYF,TGCGCCAGCAGCTGGACAGGGGTTGAGCAGTACTTC
.,TRBV2,TRBJ1-5,.,CASSETGSRQPQHF,TGTGCCAGCAGCGAAACAGGGTCGAGGCAGCCCCAGCATTTT
.,TRBV25-1,TRBJ1-5,.,CASSELDSNQPQHF,TGTGCCAGCAGTGAATTAGATAGCAATCAGCCCCAGCATTTT
.,TRBV6-5,TRBJ1-2,.,CASSLSGNYGYTF,TGTGCCAGCAGTCTTTCGGGGAACTATGGCTACACCTTC
.,TRBV6-5,TRBJ2-7,once,CASSEGLPKDEQYF,TGTGCCAGCAGCGAAGGACTCCCAAAGGACGAGCAGTACTTC
.,TRBV11-2,TRBJ2-1,.,CASSVQGFSSYNEQFF,TGTGCCAGCAGCGTACAGGGCTTCAGCTCCTACAATGAGCAGTTCTTC
TRBD1,TRBV5-4,TRBJ2-7,.,CASSWDSYSYEQYF,TGTGCCAGCAGCTGGGACAGTTACTCCTACGAGCAGTACTTC
.,TRBV18,TRBJ1-2,few,CASSPETASSTYGYTF,TGTGCCAGCTCACCAGAGACAGCTTCATCCACTTATGGCTACACCTTC
.,TRBV5-4,TRBJ1-6,.,CASSSRGEGYNSPLHF,TGTGCCAGCAGCTCTCGGGGTGAGGGATATAATTCACCCCTCCACTTT
.,TRBV5-4,TRBJ1-3,.,CASSIPGGNTIYF,TGTGCCAGCAGCATCCCCGGGGGAAACACCATATATTTT
TRBD1,TRBV2,TRBJ1-5,.,CASSTGTGLPFQHF,TGTGCCAGCAGTACCGGGACAGGGCTACCCTTTCAGCATTTT
TRBD2,TRBV10-3,TRBJ2-3,.,CAISGGTSGMVATDTQYF,TGTGCCATCAGTGGCGGGACTAGCGGGATGGTGGCCACAGATACGCAGTATTTT
.,TRBV5-1,TRBJ2-7,.,CASSLWDLRYEQYF,TGCGCCAGCAGCTTGTGGGACCTTAGGTACGAGCAGTACTTC
TRBD2,TRBV7-9,TRBJ2-5,.,CASSAGGSSLETQYF,TGTGCCAGCAGCGCGGGGGGCAGTTCCTTGGAGACCCAGTACTTC
.,TRBV7-9,TRBJ1-6,.,CASSFGAGWDSPLHF,TGTGCCAGCAGCTTCGGGGCAGGGTGGGATTCACCCCTCCACTTT
.,TRBV27,TRBJ2-5,.,CASSLVPVGETQYF,TGTGCCAGCAGTTTAGTCCCAGTGGGGGAGACCCAGTACTTC
TRBD1,TRBV7-9,TRBJ2-7,once,CASSADRVYEQYF,TGTGCCAGCAGCGCTGACAGGGTCTACGAGCAGTACTTC
TRBD1,TRBV6-1,TRBJ2-7,.,CASSGGTGSPYEQYF,TGTGCCAGCAGTGGCGGGACAGGGTCTCCCTACGAGCAGTACTTC
.,TRBV4-1,TRBJ2-5,.,CASSQEAQLQETQYF,TGCGCCAGCAGCCAAGAAGCCCAACTACAAGAGACCCAGTACTTC
.,TRBV27,TRBJ1-2,.,CASSFGGEGSGYTF,TGTGCCAGCAGTTTCGGTGGAGAGGGAAGTGGCTACACCTTC
.,TRBV11-2,TRBJ1-6,.,CASSLGIGGLDSPLHF,TGTGCCAGCAGCTTAGGCATTGGGGGGTTGGATTCACCCCTCCACTTT
TRBD1,TRBV2,TRBJ1-1,.,CASSGQENTEAFF,TGTGCCAGCAGCGGACAGGAGAACACTGAAGCTTTCTTT
TRBD1,TRBV6-5,TRBJ1-1,.,CASRKTGWDTEAFF,TGTGCCAGCAGGAAGACAGGGTGGGACACTGAAGCTTTCTTT